The source of this T cell receptor beta chain is a study of blood T cells in healthy people across ages. The CDR3 loop spans 19 amino acids. Germline assignment: CDR1 MNHEY and CDR2 SMNVEV (reference sequence). A J-beta primer mix and a sample-barcoded 5' primer were used in a second PCR of roughly 7 to 12 cycles. TCRdb reprocessed the 5' RACE reads via MiXCR and lists one record per CDR3 protein. The sample shows about 1.8 million distinct CDR3 sequences, less than 50% of them seen only once. Isolated PBMCs totaled at least 6.5 million in each sample. The receptor was isolated from a woman in her 40s in good health. Sequencing was done on a sample of blood. The chain uses TRBV27 and TRBJ2-4; 8 positions match TRBD1. The J call may be faulty, since TRBJ2-5 better matches the DNA end. CDR3 loop: CASSLRPPTTGVLQETQYF. The CDR3 bases are TGTGCCAGCAGTTTACGGCCCCCTACGACAGGGGTACTACAAGAGACCCAGTACTTC.